These 24 T cell receptor beta chains were sequenced from one sample in a study of identical twins. TCRdb itself ran the 5' RACE reads through MiXCR, one entry per CDR3 protein. The table lists hundreds of thousands of distinct CDR3 sequences, approximately 13% of them singletons. The data were also submitted as part of a second study, on yellow fever vaccine responses in identical twins.

Sequenced input: CD8+ T cells sorted from blood. The source is a woman aged 18-29 years in good health.

A few counts support this clonotype. This sequence joins TRBV7-9 and TRBJ1-1; tentative D call: TRBD1 (5 bases). The CDR3 runs 13 residues. The germline V and J ends were trimmed by 4 bases and 3 bases, with 9 bases remaining between them. CDR1 and CDR2 (germline): SEHNR, FQNEAQ (reference sequence). CDR3 sequence: CASSSWTYTEAFF. Here the CDR3 DNA reads TGTGCCAGCAGCTCCTGGACATACACTGAAGCTTTCTTT.

This chain connects TRBV19 to TRBJ2-7, with D tentatively TRBD2 (6 bases). Germline V gene sequence: CDR1 LNHDA, CDR2 SQIVND (reference sequence). Trimming took off 3 bases at V and 2 bases at J, with 11 bases between the two ends. CDR3 length: 14 residues. Here the CDR3 reads CASSINPSAYEQYF. The CDR3 DNA follows: TGTGCCAGTAGTATCAACCCTAGCGCCTACGAGCAGTACTTC.

The gene calls are TRBV25-1 and TRBJ2-1, with D uncertain. Looked up from germline, CDR1 is MGHDK and CDR2 is SYGVNS. CDR3 size: 12 residues. Trimming shortened V by 4 bases and J by 5 bases, and 6 bases separated the two germline ends. CDR3 sequence (DNA): TGTGCCAGCAGTGGGTCGGACAATGAGCAGTTCTTC. The encoded protein is CASSGSDNEQFF.

This clonotype was seen a few times. The chain uses TRBV28 and TRBJ2-7; a weak D match, TRBD1 (6 bases). Germline V lookup: CDR1 MDHEN, CDR2 SYDVKM. The V gene lost 6 bases and the J gene lost 0 bases, with 12 bases spanning the gap. CDR3 length: 14 amino acids. In DNA form, the CDR3 reads TGTGCCAGCAGCCCTCCAGGGGCCTCCTACGAGCAGTACGTC. It is translated as CASSPPGASYEQYV.

The CDR3 loop is CSANTGGSYPEAFF. The CDR3 bases are TGCAGTGCCAATACGGGGGGATCGTACCCTGAAGCTTTCTTT. The chain uses TRBV20-1 and TRBJ1-1, with D perhaps TRBD1 (5 bases). The CDR3 sequence is 14 residues long. Germline values: CDR1 DFQATT, CDR2 SNEGSKA (reference sequence). V lost 6 bases to trimming and J lost 6 bases, with 20 bases between them.

The chain employs TRBV29-1 and TRBJ2-2, with 13 bases matching TRBD2. The J segment lost 0 bases and the V segment lost 6 bases, leaving 4 bases of the junction unmatched. CDR3 size: 16 residues. Germline V CDR1 and CDR2: SQVTM, ANQGSEA. Here the CDR3 reads CSVMTSGGSNTGELFF. CDR3 coding DNA: TGCAGCGTCATGACTAGCGGGGGGTCGAACACCGGGGAGCTGTTTTTT.

This clonotype showed up many times. This chain links TRBV4-1 with TRBJ2-7; a possible D gene is TRBD1 (5 bases). In germline, CDR1 is MGHRA, CDR2 YSYEKL. The CDR3 loop spans 18 amino acids. Trimming took 0 bases from V and 0 from J, leaving 18 bases between them. The CDR3 spells CASSQDPPTTELSYEQYF. CDR3 bases: TGCGCCAGCAGCCAAGACCCCCCGACGACAGAGCTCTCCTACGAGCAGTACTTC.

This clonotype was observed at least ten times. This chain links TRBV4-1 with TRBJ1-5; TRBD1 matches at 7 bases. Germline V gene sequence: CDR1 MGHRA, CDR2 YSYEKL. There are 14 residues in the CDR3. V trimming: 4 bases; J trimming: 1 base; junction bases outside the gene matches: 1. The CDR3 region has the DNA TGCGCCAGCAGCCCGACAGGGAGCAATCAGCCCCAGCATTTT. Its translation: CASSPTGSNQPQHF.

This clonotype has just a few counts. The chain recombines TRBV28 with TRBJ2-2; tentative D call: TRBD1 (6 bases). The CDR3 consists of 16 residues. Germline loops: CDR1 MDHEN, CDR2 SYDVKM. With 5 bases removed from V and 2 bases from J, the gap between germline ends came to 15 bases. The CDR3 region has the DNA TGTGCCAGCAGTCTCACAGGGCTCACCAACACCGGGGAGCTGTTTTTT. Amino acids: CASSLTGLTNTGELFF.

The chain has TRBV4-1 and TRBJ2-3, with 7 bases lining up with TRBD1. Per germline, CDR1 MGHRA and CDR2 YSYEKL. CDR3 length: 15 residues. The V gene end was trimmed by 3 bases and the J gene end by 4 bases; junction bases not matched to a gene: 7. CDR3 region: CASSQDRFYADTQYF. CDR3 DNA sequence: TGCGCCAGCAGCCAGGACAGGTTTTACGCAGATACGCAGTATTTT.

The chain employs TRBV29-1 and TRBJ2-7, with TRBD1 as a possible D gene (7 bases). This CDR3 is built from 12 residues. Deletions cut 3 bases from V and 6 bases from J, with 12 bases between. The V gene's germline CDR1 is SQVTM and CDR2 ANQGSEA. CDR3 nucleotide sequence: TGCAGCGTTGACGGGACAGCGGGCGAGCAGTACTTC. Amino acids: CSVDGTAGEQYF.

This clonotype was found a few times. V usage is TRBV25-1 and J usage is TRBJ1-2; 7 nucleotides match TRBD1. Germline V gives CDR1 MGHDK, CDR2 SYGVNS. This CDR3 contains 13 residues. V shed 4 bases and J 4 bases; nucleotides not matched to a gene: 3. The CDR3 DNA reads as TGTGCCAGCAGTGCCAGGGACAGCTATGGCTACACCTTC. It encodes CASSARDSYGYTF.

The chain is built from TRBV3-1 and TRBJ2-7, with TRBD2 as a possible D gene (5 bases). Germline V gene sequence: CDR1 LGHDT, CDR2 YNNKEL (reference sequence). V was trimmed by 4 bases and J by 6 bases, leaving 13 bases between them. The CDR3 runs 13 residues. The chain's CDR3 is CASSPGPTSEQYV. DNA of the CDR3: TGTGCCAGCAGCCCTGGGCCAACTAGCGAGCAGTACGTC.

The rearrangement links TRBV7-9 to TRBJ2-7, with a tentative D call TRBD1 (6 bases). The V and J ends lost 3 bases and 4 bases respectively, with 13 bases between them. The CDR3 runs 14 residues. Germline V CDR1 and CDR2: SEHNR, FQNEAQ (reference sequence). CDR3 bases: TGTGCCAGCAGCTTTACAGGGTTGACTTACGAGCAGTACTTC. The encoded protein is CASSFTGLTYEQYF. Filled out from reference TRBV7-9 and TRBJ2-7, the complete variable domain reads DTGVSQNPRHKITKRGQNVTFRCDPISEHNRLYWYRQTLGQGPEFLTYFQNEAQLEKSRLLSDRFSAERPKGSFSTLEIQRTEQGDSAMYLCASSFTGLTYEQYFGPGTRLTVT.

V gene TRBV7-9 combines with J gene TRBJ2-4; tentative D call: TRBD1 (6 bases). From germline, CDR1 is SEHNR and CDR2 FQNEAQ (reference sequence). CDR3 length equals 17 residues. Deletions cut 5 bases from V and 0 bases from J, with 17 bases between. CDR3 sequence reads: CASSVSGDKLAKNIQYF. DNA of the CDR3: TGTGCCAGCAGCGTATCCGGGGACAAACTAGCCAAAAACATTCAGTACTTC.

The DNA for the CDR3 is TGTGCCAGCAGCTTAGATGCAGGTTATCGAAATTCACCCCTCCACTTT. Its protein product is CASSLDAGYRNSPLHF. The chain combines TRBV11-2 with TRBJ1-6; no clear D. Germline values: CDR1 SGHAT, CDR2 FQNNGV. V lost 0 bases and J 7 bases, leaving 13 bases between the germline ends. This CDR3 region has 16 residues.

This clonotype was observed a few times. The rearrangement uses TRBV20-1 and TRBJ2-7, with TRBD2 identical over 12 bases. Trimming at V came to 6 bases and at J to 1 base, leaving 4 bases not matched to a gene. There are 14 residues in the CDR3. In germline, CDR1 is DFQATT, CDR2 SNEGSKA (reference sequence). CDR3 in amino acids: CSAEGLAGSYEQYF. The CDR3 DNA is TGCAGTGCGGAAGGACTAGCGGGATCCTACGAGCAGTACTTC.

The sample holds one count of this clonotype. The V and J genes are TRBV6-4 and TRBJ2-1; tentatively, D is TRBD1 or TRBD2 (5 bases each). Germline CDR1 and CDR2: MRHNA and SNTAGT. V lost 2 bases and J 8 bases, leaving 10 bases between the germline ends. The CDR3 extends over 13 amino acids. In DNA, the CDR3 is TGTGCCAGCAGTGACGGAGGACATGATGAGCAGTTCTTC. Amino acids: CASSDGGHDEQFF.

A few counts support this clonotype. The CDR3 spells CSVSATGGPNTGELFF. In DNA form, the CDR3 reads TGCAGCGTGAGCGCCACGGGGGGGCCGAACACCGGGGAGCTGTTTTTT. The genes are TRBV29-1 and TRBJ2-2, with TRBD2 matching 8 bases. The V gene's germline CDR1 is SQVTM and CDR2 ANQGSEA. V trimming: 6 bases; J trimming: 0 bases; junction bases outside the gene matches: 9. The CDR3 spans 16 residues.

Note on this clonotype: The final CDR3 position lacks the conserved phenylalanine or tryptophan, pointing to a likely read error. This chain uses TRBV28 with TRBJ1-1; 9 nucleotides line up with TRBD1. The germline gives CDR1 MDHEN, CDR2 SYDVKM. The CDR3 sequence is 13 residues long. Germline trimming cut 3 bases from V and 4 bases from J; bases unmatched to any gene: 0. The CDR3 sequence: CASSLTGGTEAFI. The DNA for the CDR3 is TGTGCCAGCAGTTTGACAGGGGGCACTGAAGCTTTCATT.

This clonotype was found a few times. V gene TRBV20-1 combines with J gene TRBJ1-1, with a possible D match to TRBD1 (6 bases). Trimming took 1 base from V and 6 from J, leaving 12 bases between them. Germline V gene lookup returns CDR1 DFQATT and CDR2 SNEGSKA (reference sequence). This CDR3 is built from 13 residues. CDR3 in DNA: TGCAGTGCTAGAGTCCAGGGGACGTCTGAAGCTTTCTTT. Translated, it gives CSARVQGTSEAFF.

This chain uses TRBV29-1 with TRBJ2-1; D unresolved. Trimming removed 7 bases from V and 7 bases from J, with 14 bases in between. The CDR3 has 12 residues. In germline, CDR1 is SQVTM, CDR2 ANQGSEA. The CDR3 DNA reads as TGCAGCGATTGGGATTATGGGAATGAGCAGTTCTTC. This encodes CSDWDYGNEQFF.

This clonotype was seen at least ten times. V is TRBV3-1 and J is TRBJ2-1; D uncertain. The V gene lost 3 bases and the J gene lost 0 bases, with 6 bases spanning the gap. Germline V gene lookup returns CDR1 LGHDT and CDR2 YNNKEL (reference sequence). The length of the CDR3 is 14 residues. CDR3 sequence (DNA): TGTGCCAGCAGCCAGGGAAGCTCCTACAATGAGCAGTTCTTC. This codes for CASSQGSSYNEQFF.

The chain carries TRBV7-7 and TRBJ2-1; possible D gene TRBD1, 5 bases. Germline values: CDR1 SSHAT, CDR2 FNYEAQ (reference sequence). V dropped 1 base and J dropped 0 bases, with 10 bases sitting between them. The length of the CDR3 is 16 residues. The CDR3 here is CASSLEQGSSYNEQFF. CDR3 coding DNA: TGTGCCAGCAGCTTAGAGCAGGGAAGCTCCTACAATGAGCAGTTCTTC.